This TCR beta chain was found in a study of T cell repertoires in cytomegalovirus infection. Study details: TCR beta signatures that were public indicated CMV infection and matching HLA type. Findings and caveats of the study: Summed frequency of shared TCR beta families picked out CMV carriers who also had the relevant HLA. The ex vivo response was dominated by HLA-C-restricted CMV-specific TCR beta clonotypes.

Comment on this clonotype: What it binds is not known.

One entry per CDR3 protein, called by TCRdb with MiXCR from the reads. The data contain approximately 320,000 distinct CDR3 sequences, over 7.5% of them singletons. CDR1 and CDR2 from the germline V gene are KGHDR and SFDVKD. The V end lost 7 bases, the J end lost 5 bases, and 16 bases lay between the germline ends. The CDR3 has 14 residues. The genes are TRBV24-1 and TRBJ1-1, with D tentatively TRBD1 (6 bases). Sequencing was carried out using PBMCs. This receptor was taken from a human donor in good health (CMV status not recorded). Some clones in this sample may be carry-over from other donors' samples. The CDR3 loop is CATRAEGHQTEAFF. CDR3 nucleotide sequence: TGTGCCACCAGAGCTGAGGGACATCAAACTGAAGCTTTCTTT.